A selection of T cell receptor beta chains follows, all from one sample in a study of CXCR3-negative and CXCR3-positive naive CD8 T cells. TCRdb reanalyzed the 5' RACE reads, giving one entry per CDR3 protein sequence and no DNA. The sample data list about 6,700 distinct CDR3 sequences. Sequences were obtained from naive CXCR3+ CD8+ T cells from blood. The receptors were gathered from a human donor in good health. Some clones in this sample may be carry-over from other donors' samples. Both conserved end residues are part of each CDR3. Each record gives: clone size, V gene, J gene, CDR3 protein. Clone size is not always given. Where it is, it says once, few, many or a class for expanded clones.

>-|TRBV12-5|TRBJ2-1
CASGSGENNEQFF
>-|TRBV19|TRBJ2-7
CASSIGPKRTRVDEQYF
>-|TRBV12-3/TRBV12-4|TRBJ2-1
CASSPPSSGRAWDEQFF
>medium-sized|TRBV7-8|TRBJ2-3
CASSPWGASTDTQYF
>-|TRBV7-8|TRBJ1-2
CASSSTPRRSPYGYTF
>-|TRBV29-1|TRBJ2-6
CSVTLGGTGANVLTF
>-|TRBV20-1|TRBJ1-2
CSARDFAPGNGYTF
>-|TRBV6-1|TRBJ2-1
CASSEEGDEQFF
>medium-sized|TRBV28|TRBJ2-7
CASSLPWDAELEQYF
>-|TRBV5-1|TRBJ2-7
CASSLTEAGAYEQYF
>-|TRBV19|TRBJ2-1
CASSIVRGGSDEQFF
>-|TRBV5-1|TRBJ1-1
CASSGNTEAFF
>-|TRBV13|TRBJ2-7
CASSSRGSGSRYEQYF
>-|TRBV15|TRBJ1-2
CATSRDPWETADDYGYTF
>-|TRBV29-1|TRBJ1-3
CSVIGLTSGNTIYF
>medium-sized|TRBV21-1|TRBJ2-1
CASSNRVGYNEQFF
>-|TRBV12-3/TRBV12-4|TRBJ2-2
CPSSLRAGTRQLFF
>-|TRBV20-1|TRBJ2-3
CSASRTSGTTDTQYF
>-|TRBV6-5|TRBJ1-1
CASSYYPDRVNTETFF
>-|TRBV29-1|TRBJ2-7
CSVAGGTDYEQYF
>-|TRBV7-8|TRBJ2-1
CASSWSTSGGYNEQFF
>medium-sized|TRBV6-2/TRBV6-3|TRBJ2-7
CASSYGHRGYEQYF
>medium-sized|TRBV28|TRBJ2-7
CASSPARLADFYEQYF
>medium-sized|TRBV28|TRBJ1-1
CASSLPDIANTEAFF
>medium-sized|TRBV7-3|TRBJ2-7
CASSLAVFGYEQYF
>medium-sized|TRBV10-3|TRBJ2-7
CAISESGSGRAYEQYF